This record concerns one T cell receptor beta chain sequence. Its antigen is still unknown. The data were taken from a study of vaccination and CD4 T cells after COVID-19. Overall study context: At a median roughly 70 days (range 14 to 241) after dose two, post-vaccine samples were obtained.

Treatment described: approximately 9-day PBMC culture with coronavirus spike peptide pools or control peptides (ViraFEST assay). The Oncomine TCR Beta short-read assay generated sequence data from the DNA of cultured CD4+ T cells. TCRdb itself ran the PCR reads through MiXCR, one entry per CDR3 protein. The sample records around 10,000 distinct CDR3 sequences, approximately 67% being singletons. This TCR derives from a human donor who had recovered from COVID-19. The material sequenced was CD4+ T cells from blood, cultured in vitro, taken before SARS-CoV-2 vaccination.

The CDR3 nucleotides are TGTGCCAGCAGCTTAGGGATCACAGGGAACACCGGGGAGCTGTTTTTT. It translates to CASSLGITGNTGELFF. This chain uses TRBV7-3 with TRBJ2-2; D possibly corresponds to TRBD1 (5 bases). Per the germline V gene, CDR1 is SGHTA and CDR2 is FQGTGA. There are 16 residues in the CDR3. V lost 2 bases, J lost 1 base, and 11 bases lay in between.